This is a list of T cell receptor beta chains from one sample in a study of blood T cell repertoires in COVID-19. Generated by immunoSEQ multiplex PCR, the TCRdb table keeps only in-frame clones and is missing some. The data contain 120,000 to 150,000 clones, about 86% of them seen just once; the ten biggest clones take up roughly 7.3%. The specimen sequenced was peripheral blood. The receptor source for this set is a human donor in a cohort sampled during active COVID-19. Each CDR3 is given with its conserved first and last residue. A D gene is named only where the DNA matches it firmly. The size of a clone is reported for some rows only, either as once, few or many, or as a class for expanded clones.

>TRBD1|TRBV6-5|TRBJ2-7|.|15
TGTGCCAGCAGTACTGCCGGGACAGGCACCCACGAGCAGTACTTC
CASSTAGTGTHEQYF
>.|TRBV5-1|TRBJ2-2|.|16
TGCGCCAGCAGCTTGGCCGGGCAGGGGAACACCGGGGAGCTGTTTTTT
CASSLAGQGNTGELFF
>TRBD1|TRBV6-5|TRBJ2-7|.|14
TGTGCCAGCAGCTACGACAGGGTCTCCTACGAGCAGTACTTC
CASSYDRVSYEQYF
>.|TRBV2|TRBJ1-5|.|12
TGTGCCAGCAGGACAGTTAATCAGCCCCAGCATTTT
CASRTVNQPQHF
>TRBD2|TRBV19|TRBJ2-7|.|13
TGTGCCAGTAGTATGCTTCGCGGGGGTGAGCAGTACTTC
CASSMLRGGEQYF
>TRBD1|TRBV28|TRBJ1-2|.|16
TGTGCCAGCAGTACAACGGGACAGGGTTTCAACTATGGCTACACCTTC
CASSTTGQGFNYGYTF
>.|TRBV29-1|TRBJ2-7|.|13
TGCAGCGTTGTACCGACAGGAACCTACGAGCAGTACTTC
CSVVPTGTYEQYF
>TRBD1|TRBV2|TRBJ1-6|few|15
TGTGCCAGCACCTATAACAGGGGGTTAAAGGCACCCCTCCACTTT
CASTYNRGLKAPLHF
>.|TRBV6-1|TRBJ1-5|.|14
TGTGCCAGCAGTGAACTGTATAGCAATCAGCCCCAGCATTTT
CASSELYSNQPQHF
>.|TRBV9|TRBJ2-3|.|16
TGTGCCAGCAGTGTCCAGGGGGGCCCTAGCACAGATACGCAGTATTTT
CASSVQGGPSTDTQYF
>.|TRBV7-2|TRBJ1-1|few|13
TGTGCCAGCAGCTTACAGGCCAACACTGAAGCTTTCTTT
CASSLQANTEAFF
>TRBD2|TRBV6-5|TRBJ2-4|.|14
TGTGCCAGCAGTTACAGCGGGGGGGCAGACATTCAGTACTTC
CASSYSGGADIQYF
>TRBD2|TRBV10-2|TRBJ2-2|.|17
TGCGCCAGCAGTGCAGGTAGACTAGCTGGGCTCTACGGGGAGCTGTTTTTT
CASSAGRLAGLYGELFF
>TRBD2|TRBV3-1/TRBV3-2|TRBJ2-1|.|15
TGTGCCAGCAGCGTTAGCGGGGCGACTTACAATGAGCAGTTCTTC
CASSVSGATYNEQFF
>TRBD1|TRBV9|TRBJ2-7|.|17
TGTGCCAGCAGCGTACGGGCTGAACAGGGGGCTTTTCGGGAGCAGTACTTC
CASSVRAEQGAFREQYF
>.|TRBV7-8|TRBJ2-7|.|12
TGTGCCAGCAGCTTAGCGAGGCAGAAGCAGTACTTC
CASSLARQKQYF
>.|TRBV10-3|TRBJ2-1|.|17
TGTGCCATCAGTGAGTCCAGGGGATTGAGCTCCTACAATGAGCAGTTCTTC
CAISESRGLSSYNEQFF
>.|TRBV10-3|TRBJ1-3|.|16
TGTGCCATCAGTGACACCCGGGGGATCGCTGGAAACACCATATATTTT
CAISDTRGIAGNTIYF
>TRBD1|TRBV6-6|TRBJ2-7|.|14
TGTGCCAGCAGACCCGGGACAGCCTTCTACGAGCAGTACTTC
CASRPGTAFYEQYF
>TRBD1|TRBV6-5|TRBJ2-7|.|12
TGTGCCAGCAGTTTTCGGACAGGGCAACTGGACTTC
CASSFRTGQLDF
>.|TRBV5-1|TRBJ1-2|.|13
TGCGCCAGCAGCTACAGGGCCGCCTATGGCTACACCTTC
CASSYRAAYGYTF
>TRBD1|TRBV10-1|TRBJ2-1|.|14
TGCGCCAGCAGTGATGAACAGGGGGCAAATGAGCAGTTCTTC
CASSDEQGANEQFF
>TRBD2|TRBV6-6|TRBJ2-5|.|18
TGTGCCAGCAGTCCAAACCAGATAGCGGGGGGGCCTCAAGAGACCCAGTACTTC
CASSPNQIAGGPQETQYF
>.|TRBV6-4|TRBJ2-2|few|15
TGTGCCAGCAGTGAAAACACGGAGGCTGGCGGGGAGCTGTTTTTT
CASSENTEAGGELFF
>TRBD1|TRBV5-1|TRBJ1-2|.|16
TGCGCCAGCAGCCTAAGGACAGGGGGAACGGGCTATGGCTACACCTTC
CASSLRTGGTGYGYTF
>.|TRBV5-6|TRBJ1-2|.|14
TGTGCCAGCAGCGCAGACAGGCGTAACTATGGCTACACCTTC
CASSADRRNYGYTF
>TRBD2|TRBV5-4|TRBJ2-3|.|15
TGTGCCAGCAGCCTGCGGGGGGGGTCCACAGATACGCAGTATTTT
CASSLRGGSTDTQYF
>TRBD1|TRBV5-4|TRBJ1-2|.|15
TGTGCCAGCAGCCCGGGAGGGACAGGGGCCTATGGCTACACCTTC
CASSPGGTGAYGYTF
>.|TRBV3-1/TRBV3-2|TRBJ2-5|.|12
TGTGCCAGCAGCCAAGACACTAGCTCCCAGTACTTC
CASSQDTSSQYF
>.|TRBV4-2|TRBJ2-3|.|15
TGTGCCAGCAGCCAAGATAAGCTAGGCACAGATACGCAGTATTTT
CASSQDKLGTDTQYF
>.|TRBV18|TRBJ1-1|.|13
TGTGCCAGCTCAGGGGACGGGGGCACTGAAGCTTTCTTT
CASSGDGGTEAFF
>TRBD1|TRBV5-8|TRBJ1-2|once|16
TGTGCCAGCCCCCTAGGGGACAGGACGACAAACTATGGCTACACCTTC
CASPLGDRTTNYGYTF
>TRBD2|TRBV24-1|TRBJ2-3|.|17
TGTGCCACCAGTGATCGGGGGGCTAGCGGGGCGACAGATACGCAGTATTTT
CATSDRGASGATDTQYF
>.|TRBV5-1|TRBJ2-2|.|15
TGCGCCAGCAGCTTGGGCGGGGTGAACACCGGGGAGCTGTTTTTT
CASSLGGVNTGELFF
>TRBD1|TRBV5-6|TRBJ1-2|.|14
TGTGCCAGCAGGTTGGACAGGGTGACCCATGGCTACACCTTC
CASRLDRVTHGYTF
>TRBD1|TRBV6-5|TRBJ1-6|.|15
TGTGCCAGCAGACAGGGACAGGGAGGACCTTCACCCCTCCACTTT
CASRQGQGGPSPLHF
>.|TRBV5-1|TRBJ1-3|once|14
TGCGCCAGCAGCTCCGACAGATCTGGAAACACCATATATTTT
CASSSDRSGNTIYF
>TRBD1|TRBV5-1|TRBJ1-2|.|13
TGCGCCAGCAGCGCCGGACAGGGGGACGGCTACACCTTC
CASSAGQGDGYTF
>TRBD1|TRBV15|TRBJ2-5|.|14
TGTGCCACCAGCAGACGGGACAGGCAAGAGACCCAGTACTTC
CATSRRDRQETQYF
>.|TRBV2|TRBJ2-1|.|13
TGTGCCAGCAGTTTACAGGGTTACAATGAGCAGTTCTTC
CASSLQGYNEQFF
>TRBD1|TRBV10-1|TRBJ1-2|.|13
TGCGCCAGCAGTGCCGGACAGGGTCGTGGCTACACCTTC
CASSAGQGRGYTF
>.|TRBV3-1/TRBV3-2|TRBJ2-5|.|17
TGTGCCAGCAGCCAACCTGGACCCGCCAGAGCAGGGGAGACCCAGTACTTC
CASSQPGPARAGETQYF
>.|TRBV6-5|TRBJ2-2|.|15
TGTGCCAGCAGAGGGCTCGACAGGTGGGGCGGGGAGCTGTTTTTT
CASRGLDRWGGELFF
>.|TRBV5-6|TRBJ2-3|.|14
TGTGCCAGCAGCTTGGGGAACAGGGCAAATACGCAGTATTTT
CASSLGNRANTQYF
>TRBD2|TRBV5-1|TRBJ2-7|.|14
TGCGCCAGCAGCTCTAGCGGGGGGGGCTACGAGCAGTACTTC
CASSSSGGGYEQYF
>.|TRBV7-8|TRBJ2-3|once|12
TGTGCCAGCAGCCCCGAGACAGATACGCAGTATTTT
CASSPETDTQYF
>TRBD1|TRBV7-2|TRBJ1-5|.|14
TGTGCCAGCAGCTTGACAGGGGTTAATCAGCCCCAGCATTTT
CASSLTGVNQPQHF
>TRBD2|TRBV19|TRBJ2-2|.|18
TGTGCCAGTAGTATAGGCGTACCGCGGGGGGGACTCGCCGGGGAGCTGTTTTTT
CASSIGVPRGGLAGELFF
>TRBD1|TRBV4-2|TRBJ1-6|.|15
TGTGCCAGCAGCCCCCGGACAGGGGGGAATTCACCCCTCCACTTT
CASSPRTGGNSPLHF
>TRBD2|TRBV4-1|TRBJ2-3|.|15
TGCGCCAGCAGGGTGGCGCTAGCGGGCACAGATACGCAGTATTTT
CASRVALAGTDTQYF
>.|TRBV27|TRBJ2-7|.|11
TGTGCCAGCAGTTTCTCGGGTGAGCAGTACTTC
CASSFSGEQYF
>TRBD1|TRBV11-3|TRBJ2-3|.|18
TGTGCCAGCAGCTTAGGCCCGGGACAGGGAAGGAGCACAGATACGCAGTATTTT
CASSLGPGQGRSTDTQYF
>.|TRBV6-6|TRBJ1-5|.|15
TGTGCCAGCAGTTACTCCCGACAGGGCAATCAGCCCCAGCATTTT
CASSYSRQGNQPQHF
>TRBD1|TRBV9|TRBJ2-1|.|16
TGTGCCAGCAGCGTAGCGCGGGGACAGGGCTACAATGAGCAGTTCTTC
CASSVARGQGYNEQFF
>TRBD1|TRBV5-1|TRBJ2-5|.|15
TGCGCCAGCAGCTTGGTTAGCAGGGGGCAAGAGACCCAGTACTTC
CASSLVSRGQETQYF